The 29 T cell receptor beta chains in this list originate from one sample, sequenced in a study of control samples from healthy donors and cancer patients. The assay was immunoSEQ multiplex PCR, and TCRdb's table has in-frame clones only and misses some. This sample has 120,000 or so clones, with 89% found just once. Sequences were obtained from blood. Receptors were obtained from a man in his forties or fifties in good health.

The CDR3, as DNA: TGTGCCAGCAGCTTAGAGGGTCAGGTCTACGAGCAGTACTTC. It codes for CASSLEGQVYEQYF. The chain has TRBV7-2 and TRBJ2-7; D remains ambiguous. Germline values: CDR1 SGHTA, CDR2 FQGNSA. The V end lost 1 base, the J end lost 3 bases, and 10 bases lay between the germline ends. The CDR3 runs to 14 residues.

The V gene is TRBV4-3, the J gene TRBJ2-7; maybe TRBD1 (6 bases). Trimming took off 2 bases at V and 4 bases at J, with 15 bases between the two ends. CDR3 length equals 15 residues. From germline, CDR1 is LGHNA and CDR2 YSLEER. CDR3 DNA sequence: TGCGCCAGCAGCCAATACAGGGAAATGGCTTACGAGCAGTACTTC. The encoded protein is CASSQYREMAYEQYF.

The genes are TRBV28 and TRBJ2-1, with 7 bases aligning to TRBD1. V lost 6 bases, J lost 5 bases, and 10 bases stayed unmatched. There are 15 residues in the CDR3. Germline V gene data show CDR1 as MDHEN and CDR2 as SYDVKM. Here the CDR3 reads CASRGQGQAHNEQFF. The CDR3 coding sequence is TGTGCCAGCAGGGGTCAAGGACAGGCCCACAATGAGCAGTTCTTC. Full variable domain (missing parts from reference TRBV28 and TRBJ2-1): DVKVTQSSRYLVKRTGEKVFLECVQDMDHENMFWYRQDPGLGLRLIYFSYDVKMKEKGDIPEGYSVSREKKERFSLILESASTNQTSMYLCASRGQGQAHNEQFFGPGTRLTVL.

The V call is TRBV6-6, the J call TRBJ2-4; TRBD2 is a possible D gene (5 bases). V was clipped by 7 bases and J by 2 bases, with 12 bases between them. In germline, CDR1 is MNHNY, CDR2 SVGAGI (reference sequence). The CDR3 runs 14 residues. The CDR3 nucleotides are TGTGCCAGCACTGAGAGGGTCTCCAAAAACATTCAGTACTTC. Its translation: CASTERVSKNIQYF.

This sequence joins TRBV4-1 and TRBJ1-3; no reliable D call. Trimming removed 4 bases at V and 4 bases at J, with 8 bases between. CDR1 MGHRA and CDR2 YSYEKL come from the germline V gene. The CDR3 has 13 amino acids. The CDR3 bases are TGCGCCAGCAGCCGGGGAGGAGGAAACACCATATATTTT. Translated: CASSRGGGNTIYF.

V usage is TRBV5-4 and J usage is TRBJ1-1; D is possibly TRBD1 (5 bases). The CDR3 is made up of 15 amino acids. The V end was cut by 0 bases, the J end by 5 bases, with 14 bases between. Per the germline V gene, CDR1 is SGHNT and CDR2 is YYREEE (reference sequence). The DNA for the CDR3 is TGTGCCAGCAGCTTGGACACGGGGGTCGGGACTGAAGCTTTCTTT. Encoded protein: CASSLDTGVGTEAFF. The complete variable domain, with remaining parts taken from reference TRBV5-4 and TRBJ1-1, reads ETGVTQSPTHLIKTRGQQVTLRCSSQSGHNTVSWYQQALGQGPQFIFQYYREEENGRGNFPPRFSGLQFPNYSSELNVNALELDDSALYLCASSLDTGVGTEAFFGQGTRLTVV.

The CDR3 DNA is TGTGCCAGTAGTCCCGACAGGGGCGCTTATCCTGAAAAACTGTTTTTT. Encoded protein: CASSPDRGAYPEKLFF. The chain has TRBV19 and TRBJ1-4; 8 bases are shared with TRBD1. This CDR3 is 16 amino acids long. V dropped 5 bases and J dropped 7; count of bases not matched to a gene: 12. CDR1 is LNHDA, CDR2 SQIVND, per germline (reference sequence).

J is TRBJ2-4 and V is TRBV6-5; 9 bases line up with TRBD2. The CDR3 spans 15 residues. Germline CDR1 MNHEY, CDR2 SVGAGI. V lost 6 bases, J lost 6 bases, and 9 bases stayed unmatched. The CDR3 DNA sequence: TGTGCCAGCAGCCTGCGGGGGGGCCACTCAAACATTCAGTACTTC. Encoded protein: CASSLRGGHSNIQYF.

This chain links TRBV18 with TRBJ2-7; 8 bases match TRBD2. V lost 4 bases to trimming and J lost 8 bases; unmatched junction nucleotides: 7. The CDR3 consists of 13 residues. CDR1 is KGHSH, CDR2 LQKENI, per germline. The CDR3 DNA follows: TGTGCCAGCTCACTCCCCGGGGGGGACAAGCAGTACTTC. This encodes CASSLPGGDKQYF.

The V and J genes are TRBV6-1 and TRBJ2-7; D is unresolved. Germline lookup yields CDR1 MNHNS and CDR2 SASEGT. The CDR3 runs to 11 residues. Trimming cost V 3 bases and J 4 bases, with 4 bases left between them. CDR3 protein: CASSDTYEQYF. CDR3 in DNA: TGTGCCAGCAGTGACACTTACGAGCAGTACTTC.

The rearrangement joins TRBV30 to TRBJ1-2; D may be TRBD1 (6 bases). Trimming took 4 bases from V and 0 from J, leaving 15 bases between them. The CDR3 consists of 15 residues. In germline, CDR1 is GTSNPN, CDR2 SVGIG (reference sequence). The CDR3 nucleotides read TGTGCCTGGAACTTGGACAGTAACTCTAACTATGGCTACACCTTC. It encodes CAWNLDSNSNYGYTF.

The chain joins TRBV19 to TRBJ1-6; D is ambiguous. CDR1 and CDR2 from the germline V gene are LNHDA and SQIVND (reference sequence). V lost 2 bases and J 7 bases, leaving 9 bases between the germline ends. CDR3 length: 14 amino acids. The CDR3 DNA sequence: TGTGCCAGTAGTATAACACGGAAGAATTCACCCCTCCACTTT. It yields the protein CASSITRKNSPLHF.

About this clone itself: The sample holds other DNA sequences that translate to the same CDR3. The chain links TRBV6-6 to TRBJ1-6; D remains unclear. This CDR3 has 12 amino acids. Germline CDR1 MNHNY, CDR2 SVGAGI (reference sequence). The V end lost 5 bases, the J end lost 10 bases, and 9 bases lay between the germline ends. The CDR3 reads CASSLHESPLHF. The CDR3 nucleotides are TGTGCCAGCAGTCTACATGAATCACCCCTCCACTTT.

The gene calls are TRBV10-3 and TRBJ2-5; TRBD1 is a possible D gene (6 bases). This CDR3 is built from 13 residues. Trimming pared 6 bases from V and 2 bases from J, leaving 10 bases between. CDR1 is ENHRY and CDR2 is SYGVKD in the germline V gene. In nucleotides, the CDR3 is TGTGCCATCAGCCGGGACACGCAAGAGACCCAGTACTTC. Residues: CAISRDTQETQYF.

This clone was detected once. This chain links TRBV18 with TRBJ2-7; possibly TRBD2 for D (6 bases). CDR1 and CDR2 (germline): KGHSH, LQKENI. The CDR3 covers 12 residues. The V gene lost 2 bases and the J gene lost 6 bases, with 8 bases spanning the gap. The CDR3 nucleotides are TGTGCCAGCTCACCAGGGGGAGGCGAGCAGTACTTC. It is translated as CASSPGGGEQYF.

This chain connects TRBV9 to TRBJ1-1, with TRBD1 as a possible D gene (5 bases). Germline V CDR1 and CDR2: SGDLS, YYNGEE. Trimming cost V 0 bases and J 4 bases, with 10 bases left between them. The CDR3 consists of 14 residues. The CDR3 DNA follows: TGTGCCAGCAGCGTAGCTGGGGGTAGCACTGAAGCTTTCTTT. Protein product: CASSVAGGSTEAFF.

This chain uses TRBV5-8 with TRBJ2-1; unclear D gene. Trimming left V 4 bases short and J 5 bases short, with 4 bases between. The CDR3 sequence is 11 residues long. Germline V lookup: CDR1 SGHTS, CDR2 YDEGEE. The CDR3 reads CASSLNNEQFF. CDR3 coding DNA: TGTGCCAGCAGCCTGAACAATGAGCAGTTCTTC.

The V gene is TRBV19, the J gene TRBJ1-5, with D tentatively TRBD1 (5 bases). CDR1 and CDR2 (germline): LNHDA, SQIVND (reference sequence). This CDR3 has 14 amino acids. V lost 3 bases and J lost 6, with 12 bases in between. The CDR3 protein is CASSMGQGSQPQHF. The CDR3 DNA is TGTGCCAGTAGTATGGGGCAGGGAAGTCAGCCCCAGCATTTT.

This chain connects TRBV7-7 to TRBJ2-5; D is possibly TRBD2 (6 bases). Germline V CDR1 and CDR2: SSHAT, FNYEAQ (reference sequence). The CDR3 spans 15 residues. The V gene lost 1 base and the J gene lost 1 base, with 10 bases spanning the gap. For the CDR3, the DNA is TGTGCCAGCAGCTTAGAAGCGGGCCTCCAAGAGACCCAGTACTTC. Protein product: CASSLEAGLQETQYF.

J is TRBJ1-5 and V is TRBV7-9; no clear D gene. Between the trimmed V and J ends, which lost 6 bases and 1 base, there was a span of 10 bases. The CDR3 is 14 amino acids. Germline-derived CDR1 and CDR2 are SEHNR and FQNEAQ (reference sequence). The CDR3 here is CASRLGLSNQPQHF. The DNA of the CDR3 is TGTGCCAGCAGACTAGGACTCAGCAATCAGCCCCAGCATTTT.

This chain joins TRBV1 and TRBJ2-1. TRBV1 is deemed a pseudogene. CDR3 length: 13 residues. As DNA, the CDR3 is TGCACCAGCAGCCAAGATAGGGACCTTAAGCAGTTCTTC. Its translation: CTSSQDRDLKQFF.

This clone was recorded only once. V usage is TRBV2 and J usage is TRBJ1-1, with 7 bases fitting TRBD1. J gave up 0 bases and V 6 bases, and 7 bases lay outside the gene matches. CDR3 length: 15 residues. From germline, CDR1 is SNHLY and CDR2 FYNNEI. The CDR3, as DNA: TGTGCCAGCAGGATACAGGGGATCATGAACACTGAAGCTTTCTTT. It yields the protein CASRIQGIMNTEAFF. Filled out from reference TRBV2 and TRBJ1-1, the complete variable domain reads EPEVTQTPSHQVTQMGQEVILRCVPISNHLYFYWYRQILGQKVEFLVSFYNNEISEKSEIFDDQFSVERPDGSNFTLKIRSTKLEDSAMYFCASRIQGIMNTEAFFGQGTRLTVV.

The V and J genes are TRBV5-1 and TRBJ2-3, with no clear D. This CDR3 is built from 15 residues. CDR1 is SGHRS and CDR2 is YFSETQ in the germline V gene. Deletions cut 5 bases from V and 0 bases from J, with 13 bases between. The CDR3: CASRIGVSSTDTQYF. The CDR3 DNA follows: TGCGCCAGCAGAATCGGTGTGTCTAGCACAGATACGCAGTATTTT.

V usage is TRBV6-5 and J usage is TRBJ2-7; 7 positions match TRBD1. V shed 5 bases, J shed 6 bases, and the junction held 4 bases outside the gene matches. The CDR3 runs 12 residues. Germline assignment: CDR1 MNHEY and CDR2 SVGAGI. In nucleotides, the CDR3 is TGTGCCAGCAGTAAAACAGGGGTCGAGCAGTACTTC. This encodes CASSKTGVEQYF.

The CDR3 DNA sequence: TGTGCCAGCAGTTTACGCGAGCAGTACTTC. It encodes CASSLREQYF. V gene TRBV27 combines with J gene TRBJ2-7; D not resolved. The germline V and J ends were trimmed by 2 bases and 6 bases, with 2 bases remaining between them. Looked up from germline, CDR1 is MNHEY and CDR2 is SMNVEV (reference sequence). The CDR3 runs to 10 residues.

This rearrangement joins TRBV30 to TRBJ1-6, with a weak D call TRBD1 (6 bases). The CDR3 totals 13 residues. The germline CDR1 and CDR2 sequences are GTSNPN and SVGIG (reference sequence). The V end was cut by 4 bases, the J end by 8 bases, with 12 bases between. This CDR3 reads CAWTGQPDSPLHF. CDR3 coding DNA: TGTGCCTGGACTGGACAGCCGGATTCACCCCTCCACTTT.

The chain couples TRBV7-2 to TRBJ2-7; 7 bases map to TRBD1. Germline V gives CDR1 SGHTA, CDR2 FQGNSA. With V trimmed by 1 base and J by 5 bases, 5 bases remained unmatched. This CDR3 comprises 14 residues. The CDR3 DNA is TGTGCCAGCAGCTTAGACCAGGGGGTCCACGAGCAGTACTTC. Residues: CASSLDQGVHEQYF. Filled out from reference TRBV7-2 and TRBJ2-7, the complete variable domain reads GAGVSQSPSNKVTEKGKDVELRCDPISGHTALYWYRQSLGQGLEFLIYFQGNSAPDKSGLPSDRFSAERTGGSVSTLTIQRTQQEDSAVYLCASSLDQGVHEQYFGPGTRLTVT.

The rearrangement links TRBV7-2 to TRBJ1-2; TRBD1 might be the D (5 bases). V lost 3 bases to trimming and J lost 3 bases, with 8 bases between them. CDR1 SGHTA and CDR2 FQGNSA come from the germline V gene. The CDR3 contains 13 residues. CDR3 DNA sequence: TGTGCCAGCAGCTTGGTACAGGACTATGGCTACACCTTC. Residues: CASSLVQDYGYTF. Complete variable domain (other parts from reference TRBV7-2 and TRBJ1-2): GAGVSQSPSNKVTEKGKDVELRCDPISGHTALYWYRQSLGQGLEFLIYFQGNSAPDKSGLPSDRFSAERTGGSVSTLTIQRTQQEDSAVYLCASSLVQDYGYTFGSGTRLTVV.

The V call is TRBV15, the J call TRBJ2-7; D possibly uses TRBD1 or TRBD2 (5 bases each). V was trimmed by 3 bases and J by 1 base, leaving 13 bases between them. This CDR3 is 15 amino acids long. The germline V gene encodes CDR1 LNHNV and CDR2 YYDKDF (reference sequence). The CDR3 DNA sequence: TGTGCCACCAGCAGCCACATTGGGGGTTCCTACGAGCAGTACTTC. Translation gives CATSSHIGGSYEQYF.